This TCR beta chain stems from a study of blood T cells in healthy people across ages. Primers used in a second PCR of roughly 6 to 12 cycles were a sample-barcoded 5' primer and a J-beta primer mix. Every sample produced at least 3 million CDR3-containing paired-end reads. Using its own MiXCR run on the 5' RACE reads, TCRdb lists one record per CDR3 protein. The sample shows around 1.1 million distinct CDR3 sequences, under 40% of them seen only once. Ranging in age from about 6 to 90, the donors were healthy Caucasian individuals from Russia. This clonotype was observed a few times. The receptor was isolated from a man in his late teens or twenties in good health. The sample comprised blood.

The CDR3 is CASSQAGGGVETQYF. The CDR3 nucleotides read TGCGCCAGCAGCCAAGCGGGGGGTGGTGTAGAGACCCAGTACTTC. The J gene is TRBJ2-5, the V gene TRBV4-1, with TRBD2 matching 7 bases. Per the germline V gene, CDR1 is MGHRA and CDR2 is YSYEKL. The CDR3 totals 15 residues. V was pared by 1 base and J by 4 bases, with 6 bases of the junction left unmatched.